The 31 T cell receptor beta chains listed next were all sequenced from one sample in a study of PD-1 blockade in classical Hodgkin lymphoma. Method: immunoSEQ multiplex PCR; TCRdb's copy keeps in-frame clones and lacks some. Of under 20,000 clones listed, about four fifths are singletons. Documented time point: newly diagnosed, previously untreated cHL patient sample. Starting with thawed PBMCs, CD4+ T cells were purified by magnetic negative selection. Material: CD4+ T cells from blood. These receptors originate from a human donor with classical Hodgkin lymphoma.

The chain recombines TRBV4-1 with TRBJ2-3; D call uncertain. Germline loops: CDR1 MGHRA, CDR2 YSYEKL. Trimming left V 1 base short and J 6 bases short, with 8 bases between. The CDR3 runs to 13 residues. CDR3 loop: CASSQVWADTQYF. CDR3 bases: TGCGCCAGCAGCCAAGTCTGGGCGGATACGCAGTATTTT.

The chain couples TRBV5-1 to TRBJ2-3; D is ambiguous. Germline V gives CDR1 SGHRS, CDR2 YFSETQ. V was pared by 4 bases and J by 1 base, with 13 bases between. This CDR3 contains 15 residues. The CDR3 loop is CASSTVVSGTDTQYF. The CDR3 DNA follows: TGCGCCAGCAGCACCGTAGTGTCGGGCACAGATACGCAGTATTTT.

The chain joins TRBV25-1 to TRBJ2-7; D unclear. The CDR3 has 14 amino acids. V shed 3 bases and J shed 0 bases, with 9 bases lying between them. Germline loops: CDR1 MGHDK, CDR2 SYGVNS. DNA for the CDR3: TGTGCCAGCAGTGAGGCGGACGGCTCCTACGAGCAGTACTTC. Its protein product is CASSEADGSYEQYF.

The V and J genes are TRBV5-4 and TRBJ2-5; D might be TRBD1 (5 bases). Near its end, the DNA agrees better with TRBJ2-7, so the J call may be wrong. This CDR3 is 13 amino acids long. In germline, CDR1 is SGHNT, CDR2 YYREEE (reference sequence). The CDR3 protein is CASSFTGSYEQYF. The CDR3 nucleotides read TGTGCCAGCAGCTTCACAGGCTCCTACGAGCAGTACTTC.

This chain uses TRBV9 with TRBJ2-7; 13 positions match TRBD2. V shed 7 bases and J 6 bases; nucleotides not matched to a gene: 4. The length of the CDR3 is 13 residues. CDR1 is SGDLS, CDR2 YYNGEE, per germline. The DNA of the CDR3 is TGTGCCAGCGGCGGACTAGCGGGAGCCGAGCAGTACTTC. It codes for CASGGLAGAEQYF.

The chain links TRBV7-9 to TRBJ1-1; no firm D call. The CDR3 is made up of 13 amino acids. Germline V gene data show CDR1 as SEHNR and CDR2 as FQNEAQ (reference sequence). V was clipped by 1 base and J by 1 base, with 4 bases between them. CDR3 sequence (DNA): TGTGCCAGCAGCTTAGGGGAGAACACTGAAGCTTTCTTT. It specifies CASSLGENTEAFF.

The rearrangement joins TRBV27 to TRBJ2-5; D tentatively fits TRBD1 or TRBD2 (6 bases each). This CDR3 is built from 12 residues. The V and J ends lost 8 bases and 11 bases respectively, with 18 bases between them. Germline V gene sequence: CDR1 MNHEY, CDR2 SMNVEV (reference sequence). Written as DNA, the CDR3 is TGTGCCAGCGGCCCGAGGGGGGCTGGACAGTACTTC. Its protein is CASGPRGAGQYF.

This sequence joins TRBV18 and TRBJ2-7; D possibly uses TRBD1 or TRBD2 (5 bases each). V was clipped by 5 bases and J by 6 bases, with 14 bases between them. This CDR3 spans 13 amino acids. Germline CDR1 reads KGHSH; CDR2 reads LQKENI. The CDR3: CASSSTGTAEQYF. CDR3 bases: TGTGCCAGCTCATCGACCGGGACCGCCGAGCAGTACTTC.

The chain is built from TRBV15 and TRBJ2-2, with 13 bases lining up with TRBD2. From germline, CDR1 is LNHNV and CDR2 YYDKDF (reference sequence). This CDR3 has 21 amino acids. J lost 5 bases, V lost 7 bases, and 22 bases had no gene match. CDR3 protein: CATTGRGPGLAGPTWTGELFF. CDR3 DNA: TGTGCCACCACAGGGAGGGGGCCGGGACTAGCGGGACCGACCTGGACCGGGGAGCTGTTTTTT.

The chain couples TRBV19 to TRBJ2-7; TRBD1 aligns across 10 bases. Trimming took 5 bases from V and 2 from J; bases not matched to a gene: 6. The length of the CDR3 is 15 residues. Germline-derived CDR1 and CDR2 are LNHDA and SQIVND (reference sequence). CDR3 nucleotide sequence: TGTGCCAGTAGTCCCCCCGGGACAGGGGCCTACGAGCAGTACTTC. It codes for CASSPPGTGAYEQYF.

This chain links TRBV2 with TRBJ2-2; TRBD2 might be the D (5 bases). The CDR3 extends over 15 amino acids. Trimming took off 2 bases at V and 4 bases at J, with 11 bases between the two ends. CDR1 and CDR2 from the germline V gene are SNHLY and FYNNEI. The CDR3 DNA follows: TGTGCCAGCAGTGAATCGGGGTCGGGCACCGGGGAGCTGTTTTTT. The encoded protein is CASSESGSGTGELFF.

As for this clone: This CDR3 is also generated by other DNA sequences in the sample. CDR3 DNA: TGTGCCAGCAGGGGAACCACGACCGGGGAGCTGTTTTTT. It codes for CASRGTTTGELFF. The chain links TRBV2 to TRBJ2-2; no reliable D call. This CDR3 is 13 amino acids long. Germline CDR1 SNHLY, CDR2 FYNNEI. The V gene lost 6 bases and the J gene lost 5 bases, with 10 bases spanning the gap.

The rearrangement links TRBV14 to TRBJ1-4, with D possibly matching TRBD1 (5 bases). V shed 1 base and J shed 11 bases, with 14 bases lying between them. The germline CDR1 and CDR2 sequences are SGHDN and FVKESK. The CDR3 spans 14 residues. This chain's CDR3 is CASSQVKGVFKLFF. The DNA for the CDR3 is TGTGCCAGCAGCCAAGTCAAAGGGGTCTTTAAACTGTTTTTT.

This clone was counted a few times. The chain joins TRBV6-1 to TRBJ1-2; the match to TRBD1 covers 11 bases. CDR3 length: 11 residues. Germline CDR1 and CDR2: MNHNS and SASEGT. Here the CDR3 DNA reads TGTGCTGGACAGGGGGCCTCTAGCTACACCTTC. It codes for CAGQGASSYTF.

The chain couples TRBV28 to TRBJ1-2, with D uncertain. The CDR3 is made up of 15 amino acids. Trimming stripped 2 bases from V and 0 bases from J, with 10 bases between. In germline, CDR1 is MDHEN, CDR2 SYDVKM. CDR3 residues: CASSLMFGANYGYTF. CDR3 coding DNA: TGTGCCAGCAGTTTAATGTTCGGGGCTAACTATGGCTACACCTTC.

J is TRBJ2-3 and V is TRBV19, with D possibly TRBD1 on 6 matching bases. Germline V gene lookup returns CDR1 LNHDA and CDR2 SQIVND (reference sequence). CDR3 length: 16 residues. V lost 5 bases to trimming and J lost 0 bases, with 15 bases between them. CDR3 amino acids: CASSPDRWRSTDTQYF. CDR3 DNA sequence: TGTGCCAGTAGTCCTGACAGGTGGCGTAGCACAGATACGCAGTATTTT.

The chain has TRBV9 and TRBJ2-5, with 11 nucleotides matching TRBD2. This CDR3 contains 14 residues. Germline CDR1 and CDR2: SGDLS and YYNGEE. The J segment lost 5 bases and the V segment lost 7 bases, leaving 7 bases of the junction unmatched. CDR3 sequence reads: CASSRLAGSETQYF. As DNA, the CDR3 is TGTGCCAGCTCCCGACTAGCGGGAAGTGAGACCCAGTACTTC.

The rearrangement links TRBV15 to TRBJ2-2, with 9 bases lining up with TRBD2. Trimming cost V 0 bases and J 8 bases; bases outside gene matches: 7. CDR3 length equals 16 residues. Germline V gene sequence: CDR1 LNHNV, CDR2 YYDKDF (reference sequence). CDR3 coding DNA: TGTGCCACCAGCAGAGATCTCGGCGGGAGGGCGGGGGAGCTGTTTTTT. Amino acid sequence: CATSRDLGGRAGELFF.

The V gene is TRBV28, the J gene TRBJ2-4; D ambiguous. Germline V gives CDR1 MDHEN, CDR2 SYDVKM. The V and J ends lost 10 bases and 0 bases respectively, with 19 bases between them. This CDR3 is 16 amino acids long. The CDR3 region is CATLSSSVAAKNIQYF. The CDR3 bases are TGTGCCACCCTTTCGTCGTCAGTAGCAGCCAAAAACATTCAGTACTTC.

This chain joins TRBV19 and TRBJ2-7; 11 nucleotides line up with TRBD1. Trimming at V came to 10 bases and at J to 2 bases, leaving 13 bases not matched to a gene. CDR3 size: 16 residues. In germline, CDR1 is LNHDA, CDR2 SQIVND (reference sequence). CDR3 sequence: CATRLLGTGGTYEQYF. The CDR3 DNA reads TGTGCCACCCGGCTATTGGGGACAGGGGGGACCTACGAGCAGTACTTC. The full variable domain, in which reference TRBV19 and TRBJ2-7 provide the parts outside the CDR3, is DGGITQSPKYLFRKEGQNVTLSCEQNLNHDAMYWYRQDPGQGLRLIYYSQIVNDFQKGDIAEGYSVSREKKESFPLTVTSAQKNPTAFYLCATRLLGTGGTYEQYFGPGTRLTVT.

This clone appeared a single time. The chain employs TRBV10-2 and TRBJ2-1, with unresolved D. The germline V and J ends were trimmed by 3 bases and 4 bases, with 4 bases remaining between them. CDR3 size: 12 residues. Germline lookup yields CDR1 WSHSY and CDR2 SAAADI. The chain's CDR3 is CASSDPYNEQFF. The CDR3 nucleotides are TGCGCCAGCAGTGATCCGTACAATGAGCAGTTCTTC.

This clone was seen only once. V is TRBV27 and J is TRBJ1-5; a possible D gene is TRBD1 (6 bases). V lost 6 bases to trimming and J lost 7 bases, with 16 bases between them. Germline V lookup: CDR1 MNHEY, CDR2 SMNVEV (reference sequence). The CDR3 runs 14 residues. CDR3 nucleotides: TGTGCCAGCAGAATCAGGGGAGGAGGACAGCCCCAGCATTTT. Protein: CASRIRGGGQPQHF.

The genes are TRBV7-9 and TRBJ2-7, with a possible D match to TRBD2 (6 bases). Germline CDR1 SEHNR, CDR2 FQNEAQ (reference sequence). The V end was cut by 5 bases, the J end by 2 bases, with 13 bases between. The CDR3 is 14 amino acids. The CDR3: CASSPSAPAYEQYF. CDR3 sequence (DNA): TGTGCCAGCAGCCCTAGCGCCCCAGCCTACGAGCAGTACTTC.

This chain uses TRBV11-3 with TRBJ2-3; D assignment may be TRBD1 or TRBD2 (5 bases each). This CDR3 is 15 amino acids long. V was cut by 4 bases and J by 2 bases, with 13 bases left in between. Per the germline V gene, CDR1 is SGHNT and CDR2 is YENEEA. The CDR3 protein is CASSSGTGFTDTQYF. The CDR3 nucleotides read TGTGCCAGCAGCTCCGGGACGGGGTTCACAGATACGCAGTATTTT.

The chain joins TRBV18 to TRBJ2-1, with 11 bases aligning to TRBD2. The CDR3 extends over 17 amino acids. V dropped 0 bases and J dropped 4; count of bases not matched to a gene: 5. Germline lookup yields CDR1 KGHSH and CDR2 LQKENI. The CDR3 here is CASSPPGSGRAYNEQFF. The CDR3 nucleotides are TGTGCCAGCTCACCACCGGGTAGCGGGAGGGCTTACAATGAGCAGTTCTTC. The full variable domain, with the rest looked up from reference TRBV18 and TRBJ2-1, is NAGVMQNPRHLVRRRGQEARLRCSPMKGHSHVYWYRQLPEEGLKFMVYLQKENIIDESGMPKERFSAEFPKEGPSILRIQQVVRGDSAAYFCASSPPGSGRAYNEQFFGPGTRLTVL.

The V gene is TRBV10-3, the J gene TRBJ2-7; 11 bases line up with TRBD2. Germline V CDR1 and CDR2: ENHRY, SYGVKD. This CDR3 comprises 14 residues. V lost 7 bases, J lost 4 bases, and 6 bases stayed unmatched. The CDR3, as DNA: TGTGCCATCACCGCAGGGACTAGCGGTTACGAGCAGTACTTC. Translated, it gives CAITAGTSGYEQYF.

J is TRBJ1-5 and V is TRBV15, with TRBD1 matching 7 bases. The CDR3 has 14 residues. Germline V gene sequence: CDR1 LNHNV, CDR2 YYDKDF (reference sequence). Trimming at V came to 5 bases and at J to 5 bases, leaving 6 bases not matched to a gene. The CDR3 here is CATSQQGSHQPQHF. The CDR3 DNA sequence: TGTGCCACCAGCCAACAGGGGTCCCATCAGCCCCAGCATTTT.

The CDR3 spells CASKRQGAGSGYTF. The CDR3 nucleotides read TGTGCCAGCAAACGCCAGGGGGCCGGATCTGGCTACACCTTC. This sequence joins TRBV28 and TRBJ1-2; 8 bases match TRBD1. There are 14 residues in the CDR3. CDR1 and CDR2 from the germline V gene are MDHEN and SYDVKM. Losses at the gene ends were 7 bases for V and 7 bases for J; bases not matched to a gene: 11.

This rearrangement joins TRBV27 to TRBJ1-3; 7 bases are a match to TRBD1. V trimming: 6 bases; J trimming: 3 bases; junction bases outside the gene matches: 11. There are 16 residues in the CDR3. Germline loops: CDR1 MNHEY, CDR2 SMNVEV (reference sequence). CDR3 nucleotide sequence: TGTGCCAGCAGCCGCCAGGGGGGGGTTGGTGGAAACACCATATATTTT. It translates to CASSRQGGVGGNTIYF.

The rearrangement joins TRBV2 to TRBJ2-5, with D possibly being TRBD2 (5 bases). Trimming took off 11 bases at V and 5 bases at J, with 21 bases between the two ends. Germline CDR1 reads SNHLY; CDR2 reads FYNNEI. The CDR3 loop spans 14 amino acids. In DNA form, the CDR3 reads TGTGCCGACTCACGCCAGGCTAGCCGGGAGACCCAGTACTTC. Its protein is CADSRQASRETQYF.

The chain links TRBV2 to TRBJ2-5, with D maybe TRBD1 (6 bases). CDR1 SNHLY and CDR2 FYNNEI come from the germline V gene. The CDR3 contains 14 residues. V was clipped by 4 bases and J by 4 bases, with 13 bases between them. CDR3 sequence: CASSAVDRSETQYF. CDR3 coding DNA: TGTGCCAGCAGTGCTGTGGACAGATCAGAGACCCAGTACTTC. Filled out from reference TRBV2 and TRBJ2-5, the complete variable domain reads EPEVTQTPSHQVTQMGQEVILRCVPISNHLYFYWYRQILGQKVEFLVSFYNNEISEKSEIFDDQFSVERPDGSNFTLKIRSTKLEDSAMYFCASSAVDRSETQYFGPGTRLLVL.